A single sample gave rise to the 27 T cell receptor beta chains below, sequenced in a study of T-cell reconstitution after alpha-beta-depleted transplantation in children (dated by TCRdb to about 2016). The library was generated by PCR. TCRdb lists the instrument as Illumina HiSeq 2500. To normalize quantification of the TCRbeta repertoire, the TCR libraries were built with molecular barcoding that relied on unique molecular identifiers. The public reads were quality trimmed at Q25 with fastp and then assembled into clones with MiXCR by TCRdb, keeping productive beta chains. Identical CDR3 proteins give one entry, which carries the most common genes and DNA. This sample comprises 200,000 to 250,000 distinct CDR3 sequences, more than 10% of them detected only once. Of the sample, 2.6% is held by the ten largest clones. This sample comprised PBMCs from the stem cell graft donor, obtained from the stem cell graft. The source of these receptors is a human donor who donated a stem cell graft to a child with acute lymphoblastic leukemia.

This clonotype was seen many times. The CDR3 nucleotides are TGTGCCAGCAGTCCTGACAGAGCCACAGATACGCAGTATTTT. This gives the protein CASSPDRATDTQYF. This sequence joins TRBV7-2 and TRBJ2-3; tentative D call: TRBD1 (5 bases). V lost 6 bases, J lost 2 bases, and 12 bases lay in between. The CDR3 spans 14 residues. The V gene's germline CDR1 is SGHTA and CDR2 FQGNSA.

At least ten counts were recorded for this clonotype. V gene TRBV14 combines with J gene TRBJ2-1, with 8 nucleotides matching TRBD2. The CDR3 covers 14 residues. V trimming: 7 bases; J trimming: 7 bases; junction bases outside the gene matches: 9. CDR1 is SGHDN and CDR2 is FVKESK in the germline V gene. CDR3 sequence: CASKPQRGSNEQFF. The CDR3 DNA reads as TGTGCCAGCAAACCCCAGCGGGGGTCTAATGAGCAGTTCTTC.

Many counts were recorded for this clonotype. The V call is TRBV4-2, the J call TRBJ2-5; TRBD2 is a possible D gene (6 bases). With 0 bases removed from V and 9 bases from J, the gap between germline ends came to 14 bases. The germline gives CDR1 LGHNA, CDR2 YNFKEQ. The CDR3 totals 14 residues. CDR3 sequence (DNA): TGTGCCAGCAGCCAAGATTCTACCCCGGGGGCCCAGTACTTC. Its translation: CASSQDSTPGAQYF.

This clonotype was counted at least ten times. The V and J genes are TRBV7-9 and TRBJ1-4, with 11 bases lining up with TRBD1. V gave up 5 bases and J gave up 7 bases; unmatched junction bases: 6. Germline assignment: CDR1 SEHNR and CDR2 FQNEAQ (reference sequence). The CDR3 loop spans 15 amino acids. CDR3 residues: CASSASGTGGEKLFF. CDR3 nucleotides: TGTGCCAGCAGCGCGTCCGGGACAGGGGGTGAAAAACTGTTTTTT. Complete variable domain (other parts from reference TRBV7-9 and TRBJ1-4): DTGVSQNPRHKITKRGQNVTFRCDPISEHNRLYWYRQTLGQGPEFLTYFQNEAQLEKSRLLSDRFSAERPKGSFSTLEIQRTEQGDSAMYLCASSASGTGGEKLFFGSGTQLSVL.

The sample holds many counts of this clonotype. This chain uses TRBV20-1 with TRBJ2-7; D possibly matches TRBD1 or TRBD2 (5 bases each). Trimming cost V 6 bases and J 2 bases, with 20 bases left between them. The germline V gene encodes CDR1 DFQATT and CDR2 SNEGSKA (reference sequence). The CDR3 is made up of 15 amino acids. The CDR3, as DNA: TGCAGTGCGAGGCCTCGGGACCGAGGAACCTACGAGCAGTACTTC. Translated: CSARPRDRGTYEQYF.

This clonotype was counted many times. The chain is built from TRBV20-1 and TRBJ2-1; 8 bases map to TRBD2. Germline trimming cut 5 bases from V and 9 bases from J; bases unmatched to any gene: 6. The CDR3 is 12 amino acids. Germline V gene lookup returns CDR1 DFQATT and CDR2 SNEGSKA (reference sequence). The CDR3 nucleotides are TGCAGTGCTTCGAGCGGGGGAGGTGAGCAGTTCTTC. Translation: CSASSGGGEQFF.

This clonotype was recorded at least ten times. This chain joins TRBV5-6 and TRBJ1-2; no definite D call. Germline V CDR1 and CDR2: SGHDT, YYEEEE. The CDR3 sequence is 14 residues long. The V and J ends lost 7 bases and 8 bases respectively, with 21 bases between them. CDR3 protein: CASLFRGSLRGYTF. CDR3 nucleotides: TGTGCCAGCCTCTTTCGAGGTTCTCTAAGAGGCTACACCTTC.

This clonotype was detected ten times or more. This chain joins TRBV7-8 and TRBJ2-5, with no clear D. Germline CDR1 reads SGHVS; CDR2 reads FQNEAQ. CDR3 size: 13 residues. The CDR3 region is CVLGWVGQETQYF. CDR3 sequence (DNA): TGTGTCCTTGGTTGGGTAGGGCAAGAGACCCAGTACTTC.

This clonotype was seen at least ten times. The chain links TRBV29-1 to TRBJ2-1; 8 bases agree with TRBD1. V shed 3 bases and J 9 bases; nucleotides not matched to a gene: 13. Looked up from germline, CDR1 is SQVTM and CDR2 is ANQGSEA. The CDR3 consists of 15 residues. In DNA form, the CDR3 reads TGCAGCGTTGACCCCCCGACAGGGGCTGGGAGTGAGCAGTTCTTC. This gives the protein CSVDPPTGAGSEQFF.

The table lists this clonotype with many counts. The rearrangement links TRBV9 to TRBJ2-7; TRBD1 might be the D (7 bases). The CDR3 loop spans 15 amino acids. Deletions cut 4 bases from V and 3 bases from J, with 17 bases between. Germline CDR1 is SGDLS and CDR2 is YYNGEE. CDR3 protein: CASSRGGTADYEQYF. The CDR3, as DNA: TGTGCCAGCAGCCGTGGGGGGACAGCAGACTACGAGCAGTACTTC. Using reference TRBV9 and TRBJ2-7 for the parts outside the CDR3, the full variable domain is DSGVTQTPKHLITATGQRVTLRCSPRSGDLSVYWYQQSLDQGLQFLIQYYNGEERAKGNILERFSAQQFPDLHSELNLSSLELGDSALYFCASSRGGTADYEQYFGPGTRLTVT.

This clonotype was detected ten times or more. CDR3 bases: TGCAGTGCTAGGGAGGGCGGTTGGCCCCAGCATTTT. The encoded protein is CSAREGGWPQHF. This rearrangement joins TRBV20-1 to TRBJ1-5; D unresolved. In germline, CDR1 is DFQATT, CDR2 SNEGSKA (reference sequence). The CDR3 sequence is 12 residues long. The V gene lost 3 bases and the J gene lost 9 bases, with 12 bases spanning the gap.

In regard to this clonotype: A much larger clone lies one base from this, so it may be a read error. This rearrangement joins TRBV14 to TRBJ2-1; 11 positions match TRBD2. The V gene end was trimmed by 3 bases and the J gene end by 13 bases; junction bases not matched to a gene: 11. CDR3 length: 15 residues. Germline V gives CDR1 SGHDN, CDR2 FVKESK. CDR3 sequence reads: CASSQGLAARICQFF. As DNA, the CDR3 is TGTGCCAGCAGCCAGGGACTAGCGGCCCGGATTTGTCAGTTCTTC.

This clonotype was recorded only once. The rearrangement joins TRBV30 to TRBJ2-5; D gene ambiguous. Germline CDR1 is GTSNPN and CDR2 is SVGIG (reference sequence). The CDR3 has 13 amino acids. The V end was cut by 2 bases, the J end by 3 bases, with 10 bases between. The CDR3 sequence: CAWSLARKETQYF. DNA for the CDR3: TGTGCCTGGAGTTTAGCCAGGAAAGAGACCCAGTACTTC.

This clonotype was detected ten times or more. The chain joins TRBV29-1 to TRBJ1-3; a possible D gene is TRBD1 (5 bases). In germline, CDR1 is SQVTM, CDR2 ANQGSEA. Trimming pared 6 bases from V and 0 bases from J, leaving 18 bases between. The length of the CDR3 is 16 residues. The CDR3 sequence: CSVAGTDGISGNTIYF. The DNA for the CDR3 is TGCAGCGTGGCCGGGACCGACGGGATCTCTGGAAACACCATATATTTT.

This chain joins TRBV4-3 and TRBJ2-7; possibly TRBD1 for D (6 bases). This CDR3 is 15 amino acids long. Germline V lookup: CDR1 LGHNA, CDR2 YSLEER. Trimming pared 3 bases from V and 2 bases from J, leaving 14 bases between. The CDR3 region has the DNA TGCGCCAGCAGCCAGTACAGGGATCCCCCCTACGAGCAGTACTTC. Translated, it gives CASSQYRDPPYEQYF.

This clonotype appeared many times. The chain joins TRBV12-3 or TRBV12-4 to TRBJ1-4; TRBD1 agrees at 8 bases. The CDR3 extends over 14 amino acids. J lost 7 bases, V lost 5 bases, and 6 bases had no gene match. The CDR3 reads CASSKTGASEKLFF. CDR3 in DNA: TGTGCCAGCAGTAAGACAGGGGCGAGTGAAAAACTGTTTTTT.

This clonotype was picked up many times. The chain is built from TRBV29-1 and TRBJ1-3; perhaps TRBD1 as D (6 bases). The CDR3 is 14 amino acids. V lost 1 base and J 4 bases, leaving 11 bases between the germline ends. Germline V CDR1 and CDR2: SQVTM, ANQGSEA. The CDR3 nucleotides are TGCAGCGTTGAAGTCGCAGGGGCAGGAAACACCATATATTTT. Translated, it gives CSVEVAGAGNTIYF.

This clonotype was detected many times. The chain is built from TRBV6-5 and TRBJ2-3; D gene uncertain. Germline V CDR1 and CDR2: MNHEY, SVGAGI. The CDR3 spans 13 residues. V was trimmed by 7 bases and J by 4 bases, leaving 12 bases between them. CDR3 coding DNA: TGTGCCAGCACTCGAACGGCGCCAGATACGCAGTATTTT. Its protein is CASTRTAPDTQYF.

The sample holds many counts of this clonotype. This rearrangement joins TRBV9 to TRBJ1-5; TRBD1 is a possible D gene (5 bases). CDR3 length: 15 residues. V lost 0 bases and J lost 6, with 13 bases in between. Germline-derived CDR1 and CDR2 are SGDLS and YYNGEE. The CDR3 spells CASSVGWGGTQPQHF. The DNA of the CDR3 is TGTGCCAGCAGCGTAGGATGGGGCGGGACTCAGCCCCAGCATTTT.

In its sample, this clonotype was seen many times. CDR3 protein: CASSSENSSGANVLTF. The CDR3, as DNA: TGTGCCAGCAGTTCAGAGAACAGCTCTGGGGCCAACGTCCTGACTTTC. The chain is built from TRBV27 and TRBJ2-6; unclear D gene. CDR3 length: 16 amino acids. Looked up from germline, CDR1 is MNHEY and CDR2 is SMNVEV (reference sequence). The V and J ends lost 4 bases and 0 bases respectively, with 10 bases between them.

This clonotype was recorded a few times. CDR3 in DNA: TGTGCCAGCAGTTCCCGGACTAGCGGGGGGGGATACAATGAGCAGTTCTTC. As protein: CASSSRTSGGGYNEQFF. The chain is built from TRBV28 and TRBJ2-1; 15 positions agree with TRBD2. The CDR3 is 17 amino acids. V was pared by 4 bases and J by 4 bases, with 5 bases of the junction left unmatched. Germline CDR1 reads MDHEN; CDR2 reads SYDVKM.

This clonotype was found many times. The CDR3 reads CASSLGASGGTDTQYF. The CDR3 bases are TGCGCCAGCAGCTTGGGCGCTAGCGGGGGCACAGATACGCAGTATTTT. The chain uses TRBV5-1 and TRBJ2-3, with 9 positions matching TRBD2. V dropped 0 bases and J dropped 1; count of bases not matched to a gene: 3. Germline V lookup: CDR1 SGHRS, CDR2 YFSETQ. The CDR3 has 16 amino acids.

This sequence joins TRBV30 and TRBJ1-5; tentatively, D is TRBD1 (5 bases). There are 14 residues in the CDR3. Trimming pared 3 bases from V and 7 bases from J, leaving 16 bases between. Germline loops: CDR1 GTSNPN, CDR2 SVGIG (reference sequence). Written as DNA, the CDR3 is TGTGCCTGGAGCTATACAGGACGACAGCAGCCCCAGCATTTT. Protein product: CAWSYTGRQQPQHF.

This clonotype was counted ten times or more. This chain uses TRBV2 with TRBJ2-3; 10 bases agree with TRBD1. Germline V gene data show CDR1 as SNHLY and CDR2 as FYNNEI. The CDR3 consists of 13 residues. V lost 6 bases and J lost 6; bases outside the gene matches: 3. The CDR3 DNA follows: TGTGCCAGCAGGACAGGGGGCATCGATACGCAGTATTTT. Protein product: CASRTGGIDTQYF.

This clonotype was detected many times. CDR3: CASSLAPTGQQETQYF. CDR3 coding DNA: TGCGCCAGCAGCTTGGCCCCGACAGGACAACAAGAGACCCAGTACTTC. This chain joins TRBV5-1 and TRBJ2-5; D possibly corresponds to TRBD1 (6 bases). Per the germline V gene, CDR1 is SGHRS and CDR2 is YFSETQ. Trimming took 0 bases from V and 2 from J, leaving 14 bases between them. The CDR3 is made up of 16 amino acids.

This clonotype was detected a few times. In nucleotides, the CDR3 is TGTGCCATCAGTGGGGCTAGCGGGGGGTACAATGAGCAGTTCTTC. Residues: CAISGASGGYNEQFF. The chain employs TRBV10-3 and TRBJ2-1; 11 nucleotides match TRBD2. The CDR3 contains 15 residues. V dropped 4 bases and J dropped 4; count of bases not matched to a gene: 3. The germline gives CDR1 ENHRY, CDR2 SYGVKD.

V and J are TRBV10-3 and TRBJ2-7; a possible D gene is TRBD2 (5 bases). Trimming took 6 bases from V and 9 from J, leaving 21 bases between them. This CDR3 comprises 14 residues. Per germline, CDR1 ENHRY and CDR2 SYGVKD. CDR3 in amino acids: CAISPLGQAAGQYF. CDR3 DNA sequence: TGTGCCATCAGCCCCCTCGGTCAGGCGGCGGGGCAGTACTTC.